By share, the clone carrying this TCR beta chain counts as medium-sized (0.01 to 0.1%). The assay was immunoSEQ multiplex PCR, and TCRdb's table has in-frame clones only and misses some. The sample has 90,000 to 150,000 clones, 88% seen once. CDR1 is LGHNT, CDR2 FRNRAP, per germline. The CDR3 runs to 14 residues. The ends were cut back, 1 base at V and 8 bases at J, with 9 bases in the middle. This specimen comes from a study of T cell responses to AZD1222 COVID-19 vaccine. The sample here was peripheral blood, taken on day 0 of AZD1222 vaccination. This TCR was sampled from an adult in good health. The chain uses TRBV12-5 and TRBJ1-6, with D tentatively TRBD1 (5 bases). CDR3 region: CASGLGGRDSPLHF. DNA of the CDR3: TGTGCTAGTGGTTTGGGGGGCCGGGATTCACCCCTCCACTTT. Full variable domain (remainder filled in from reference TRBV12-5 and TRBJ1-6): DARVTQTPRHKVTEMGQEVTMRCQPILGHNTVFWYRQTMMQGLELLAYFRNRAPLDDSGMPKDRFSAEMPDATLATLKIQPSEPRDSAVYFCASGLGGRDSPLHFGNGTRLTVT.